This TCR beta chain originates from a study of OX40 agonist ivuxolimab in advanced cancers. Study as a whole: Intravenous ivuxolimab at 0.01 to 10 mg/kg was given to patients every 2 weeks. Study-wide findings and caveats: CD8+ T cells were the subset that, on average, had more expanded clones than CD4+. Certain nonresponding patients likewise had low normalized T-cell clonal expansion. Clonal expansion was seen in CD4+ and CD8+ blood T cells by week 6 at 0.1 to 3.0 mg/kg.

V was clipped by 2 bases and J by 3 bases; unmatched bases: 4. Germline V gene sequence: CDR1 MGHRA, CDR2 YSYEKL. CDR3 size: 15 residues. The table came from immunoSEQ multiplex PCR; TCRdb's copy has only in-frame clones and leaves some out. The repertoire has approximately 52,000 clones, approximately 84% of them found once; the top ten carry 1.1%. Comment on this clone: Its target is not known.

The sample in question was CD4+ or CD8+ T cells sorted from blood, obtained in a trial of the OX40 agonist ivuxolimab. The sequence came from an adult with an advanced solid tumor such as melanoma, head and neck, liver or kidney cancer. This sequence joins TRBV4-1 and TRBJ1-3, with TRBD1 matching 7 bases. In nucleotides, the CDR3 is TGCGCCAGCAGCCAACCAACAGGGGATGGAAACACCATATATTTT. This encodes CASSQPTGDGNTIYF.